This T cell receptor (beta chain) was captured in a study of molecular identifiers for immune sequencing clone quantification. Study-level results: Because of identical TCR molecules sharing a barcode, sizes of highly expanded clones could be underestimated.

The authors built bulk TCR libraries by previously described methods with listed TCR primers. TCRdb re-derived calls from the PCR reads in MiXCR, one entry per CDR3 protein. The data hold over 300,000 distinct CDR3 sequences, with roughly a quarter observed a single time. This CDR3 is 14 amino acids long. Trimming removed 1 base from V and 4 bases from J, with 11 bases in between. CDR1 is SEHNR and CDR2 is FQNEAQ in the germline V gene (reference sequence). Notes on this clonotype: As yet, its antigen is unknown.

The sample taken for sequencing was naive CD8+ T cells from blood, with Jurkat cell RNA spiked in. The sample's subset: FACS-sorted CD8+CD4-CCR7+CD45RA+ naive T cells. This clonotype originated in a human donor in good health. Some libraries in this study had Jurkat cell RNA spiked in. The rearrangement joins TRBV7-9 to TRBJ2-7; D gene unclear. In DNA, the CDR3 is TGTGCCAGCAGCTTAGGGCCAGACGGGTACGAGCAGTACTTC. This encodes CASSLGPDGYEQYF.